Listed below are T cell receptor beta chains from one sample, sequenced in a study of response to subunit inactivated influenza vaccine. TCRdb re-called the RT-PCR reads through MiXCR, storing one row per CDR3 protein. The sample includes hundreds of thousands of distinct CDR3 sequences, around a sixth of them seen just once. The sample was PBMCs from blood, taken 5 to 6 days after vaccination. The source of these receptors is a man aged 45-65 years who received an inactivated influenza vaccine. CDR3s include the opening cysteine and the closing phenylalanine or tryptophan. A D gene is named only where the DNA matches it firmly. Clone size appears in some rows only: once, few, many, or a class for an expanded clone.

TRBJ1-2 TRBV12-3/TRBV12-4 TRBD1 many TGTGCCAGCAGTCCCCGGACAGGGCTAACCTATGGCTACACCTTC CASSPRTGLTYGYTF
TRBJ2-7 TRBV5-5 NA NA TGTGCCAGCAGCTCCTCCGCGACAGTGAGCTCCTACGAGCAGTACTTC CASSSSATVSSYEQYF
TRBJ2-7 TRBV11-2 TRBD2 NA TGTGCCAGCAGCCCAATACTGACTAGCGGGACCAGGGGGTACGAGCAGTACTTC CASSPILTSGTRGYEQYF
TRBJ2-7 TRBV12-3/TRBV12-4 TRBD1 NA TGTGCCAGCAGTTCGGGACAGGAGACCTACGAGCAGTACTTC CASSSGQETYEQYF
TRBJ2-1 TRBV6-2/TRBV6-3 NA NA TGTGCCAGCAGACACCGGGACGGCTCCTACAATGAGCAGTTCTTC CASRHRDGSYNEQFF
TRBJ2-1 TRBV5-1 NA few TGCGCCAGCAGCTCACAGGATAGCTCCTACAATGAGCAGTTCTTC CASSSQDSSYNEQFF
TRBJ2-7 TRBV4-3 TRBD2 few TGCGCCAGCAGCCAAGGTAGCGGGGCCTACGAGCAGTACTTC CASSQGSGAYEQYF
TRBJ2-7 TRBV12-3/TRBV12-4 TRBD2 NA TGTGCCAGCAGTTTAGGTGCGGGGGTAGGCGAGCAGTACTTC CASSLGAGVGEQYF
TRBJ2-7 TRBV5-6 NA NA TGTGCCAGCAAGGGGAGTCGGCAGGGCTTTCTCTACGAGCAGTACTTC CASKGSRQGFLYEQYF
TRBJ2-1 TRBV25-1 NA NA TGTGCCAGCAGTGAATTATGGGGGCAGTTCTTC CASSELWGQFF
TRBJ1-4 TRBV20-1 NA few TGCAGTGCTAGAGCAGTCCTCGTCGGCAAAAAACTGTTTTTT CSARAVLVGKKLFF
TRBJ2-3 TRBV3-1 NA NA TGTGCCAGCAGCCAAGATTTCGCTAGTAGCACAGATACGCAGTATTTT CASSQDFASSTDTQYF
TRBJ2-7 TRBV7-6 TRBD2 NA TGTGCCAGCAGCTTAGCCCACGGGGGGGCGAACGAGCAGTACTTC CASSLAHGGANEQYF
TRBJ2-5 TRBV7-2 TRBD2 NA TGTGCCAGCAGCTTGGGACTAGCGGGAGCGGTGACCCAGTACTTC CASSLGLAGAVTQYF
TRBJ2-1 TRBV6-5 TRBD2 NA TGTGCCAGCAGTACTAGCGGTCTTACCTACAATGAGCAGTTCTTC CASSTSGLTYNEQFF
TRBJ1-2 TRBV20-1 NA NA TGCAGTGCTAGAGAAGGGCGGGACCCCTTTTCTAACTATGGCTACACCTTC CSAREGRDPFSNYGYTF
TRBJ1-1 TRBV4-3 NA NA TGCGCCAGCAGCCTAGCCTCTGCGGGCAACACTGAAGCTTTCTTT CASSLASAGNTEAFF
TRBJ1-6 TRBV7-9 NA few TGTGCCAGCAGCCTCGACAGGACCTATAATTCACCCCTCCACTTT CASSLDRTYNSPLHF
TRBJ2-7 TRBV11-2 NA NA TGTGCCAGCAGCTTAATGGCGGAGCAGTACTTC CASSLMAEQYF
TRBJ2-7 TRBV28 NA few TGTGCCAGCAGTTTCTTATTCTCCTACGAGCAGTACTTC CASSFLFSYEQYF
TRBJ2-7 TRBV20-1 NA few TGCAGTGCTAGCGGGCGAGGGCTTGTTTACGAGCAGTACTTC CSASGRGLVYEQYF
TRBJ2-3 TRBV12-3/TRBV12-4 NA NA TGTGCCAGCACCCAAGGTGGGGCGGGCACAGATACGCAGTATTTT CASTQGGAGTDTQYF
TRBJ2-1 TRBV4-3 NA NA TGCGCCAGCAGCCAAGGTGGTGGGAGGAGGGGCAATGAGCAGTTCTTC CASSQGGGRRGNEQFF
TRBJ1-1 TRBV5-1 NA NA TGCGCCAGCAGCTTGGACGGGGGCAGCGGTGAAGCTTTCTTT CASSLDGGSGEAFF
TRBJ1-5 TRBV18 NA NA TGTGCCAGCTCACCAGACAGACATCAGCCCCAGCATTTT CASSPDRHQPQHF
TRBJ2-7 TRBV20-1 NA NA TGCAGTGCTAGAGATCCCAGCGTCTACGATGTGCAGTACTTC CSARDPSVYDVQYF
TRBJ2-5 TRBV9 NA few TGTGCCAGCAGCGTTGCGGGTCGGGAGACCCAGTACTTC CASSVAGRETQYF
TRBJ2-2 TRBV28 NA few TGTGCCAGCAGAAAACCGGCCACCGGGGAGCTGTTTTTT CASRKPATGELFF
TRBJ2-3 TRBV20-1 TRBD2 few TGCAGTGCTGAGGGCATAGCGGGGTCGGGAGATACGCAGTATTTT CSAEGIAGSGDTQYF
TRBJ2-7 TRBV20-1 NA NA TGCAGTGCTATTCGGGCCACCTCCTACGAGCAGTACTTC CSAIRATSYEQYF
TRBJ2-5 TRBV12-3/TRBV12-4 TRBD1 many TGTGCCAGCCCCCCGGTCGACAGGGACAGCCAGGGGGAGACCCAGTACTTC CASPPVDRDSQGETQYF
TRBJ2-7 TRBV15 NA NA TGTGCCACCAGCGCGCCGGGACTTCAATACGAGCAGTACTTC CATSAPGLQYEQYF